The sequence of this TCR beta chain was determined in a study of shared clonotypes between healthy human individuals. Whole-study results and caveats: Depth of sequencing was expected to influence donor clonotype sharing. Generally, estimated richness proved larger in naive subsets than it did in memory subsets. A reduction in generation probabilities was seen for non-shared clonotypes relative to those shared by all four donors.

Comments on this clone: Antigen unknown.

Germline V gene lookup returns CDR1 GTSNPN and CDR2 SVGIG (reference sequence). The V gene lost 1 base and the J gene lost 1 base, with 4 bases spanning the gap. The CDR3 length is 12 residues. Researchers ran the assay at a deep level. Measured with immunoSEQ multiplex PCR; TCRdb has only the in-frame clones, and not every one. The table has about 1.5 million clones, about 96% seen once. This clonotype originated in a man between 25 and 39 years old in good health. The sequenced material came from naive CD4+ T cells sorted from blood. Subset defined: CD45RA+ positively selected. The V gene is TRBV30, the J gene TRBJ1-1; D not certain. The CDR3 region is CAWSGENTEAFF. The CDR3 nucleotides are TGTGCCTGGAGTGGCGAGAACACTGAAGCTTTCTTT. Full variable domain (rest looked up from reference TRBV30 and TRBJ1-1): SQTIHQWPATLVQPVGSPLSLECTVEGTSNPNLYWYRQAAGRGLQLLFYSVGIGQISSEVPQNLSASRPQDRQFILSSKKLLLSDSGFYLCAWSGENTEAFFGQGTRLTVV.